The source of this T cell receptor beta chain is a study of T cells after somatic rescue of genetic block. Data came from immunoSEQ multiplex PCR; TCRdb stores just in-frame clones and leaves some out. The sample has under 15,000 clones; 73% are singletons. The CDR3 runs 13 residues. J gave up 1 base and V 4 bases, and 2 bases lay outside the gene matches. The germline CDR1 and CDR2 sequences are GTSNPN and SVGIG (reference sequence). The chain employs TRBV30 and TRBJ2-3; 7 positions match TRBD2. This clonotype was sampled from a boy younger than 18. Sequenced material: peripheral blood mononuclear cells (PBMCs). CDR3 amino acids: CAWTSGRTDTQYF. The CDR3 region has the DNA TGTGCCTGGACTAGCGGACGCACAGATACGCAGTATTTT.